Listed below are T cell receptor beta chains from one sample, sequenced in a study of cytomegalovirus exposure and HLA in healthy donors. Sequencing used immunoSEQ multiplex PCR; TCRdb keeps in-frame clones, though not all of them. The sample yields approximately 300,000 clones, more than 80% seen once. Specimen: PBMCs. Receptors originate from a woman between 18 and 29 years old in good health and CMV-seronegative. Both conserved end residues are part of each CDR3. A D gene is named only where the DNA matches it firmly. Clone size is given for some rows only: seen once, a few or many times, or a class if the clone is expanded.

cdr3_length j_call clone_size v_call d_call cdr3_nt cdr3_aa
17 TRBJ1-1 - TRBV15 TRBD1 TGTGCCACCAGCAGAGGTCGACAGGGGGCTCCGAACACTGAAGCTTTCTTT CATSRGRQGAPNTEAFF
15 TRBJ1-5 once TRBV7-9 TRBD1 TGTGCCAGCAGCCGGGGACAGGGAGGGATTCAGCCCCAGCATTTT CASSRGQGGIQPQHF
16 TRBJ1-3 - TRBV18 - TGTGCCAGCTCACCCAAGGACAGTCGCTCTGGAAACACCATATATTTT CASSPKDSRSGNTIYF
19 TRBJ2-3 - TRBV7-3 TRBD2 TGTGCCAGCAGCCTCCGTCCTCAGGTAGCGGGAGGAAGCGCAGATACGCAGTATTTT CASSLRPQVAGGSADTQYF
13 TRBJ2-7 - TRBV4-2 - TGTGCCAGCAGCCAAGACCATGGCGGGGAGCAGTACTTC CASSQDHGGEQYF
11 TRBJ2-1 - TRBV30 TRBD2 TGTGCCTGGTCGGGAGGGAGTGAGCAGTTCTTC CAWSGGSEQFF
13 TRBJ2-7 - TRBV19 TRBD2 TGTGCCAGTAGTAGCGGGAGCGCCTACGAGCAGTACTTC CASSSGSAYEQYF
15 TRBJ1-4 once TRBV29-1 - TGCAGCGTTGAAGGAGGCAGGGAGGAATTGGGAAAACTGTTTTTT CSVEGGREELGKLFF
17 TRBJ2-7 - TRBV9 - TGTGCCAGCTCAACGGGGGAGTGGGCGGCGCGTGGTGACGAGCAGTACTTC CASSTGEWAARGDEQYF
17 TRBJ2-1 - TRBV12-5 TRBD2 TGTGCTAGTGGTCCCTGGCTAGCGGGAGTTCATTACAATGAGCAGTTCTTC CASGPWLAGVHYNEQFF
14 TRBJ1-2 - TRBV7-9 - TGTGCCAGCACCCCCCAGGCGGGGGGCAGTGGCTACACCTTC CASTPQAGGSGYTF
21 TRBJ2-1 - TRBV27 TRBD2 TGTGCCAGCAGTTTAGGCCCCCCGGCTAGCGGGAGAAGGTTGCCCTACAATGAGCAGTTCTTC CASSLGPPASGRRLPYNEQFF
18 TRBJ1-2 - TRBV5-5 - TGTGCCAGCAGCCCTACCCAGAAACAGGGATTGGGGCTCTATGGCTACACCTTC CASSPTQKQGLGLYGYTF
14 TRBJ2-1 once TRBV11-2 TRBD2 TGTGCCAGCAGCACGGGACTAGCTGGTAATGAGCAGTTCTTC CASSTGLAGNEQFF
14 TRBJ2-2 - TRBV28 TRBD1 TGTGCCAGCAGCCTCGGACAGGGTGACGGGGAGCTGTTTTTT CASSLGQGDGELFF
14 TRBJ1-2 - TRBV5-1 TRBD1 TGCGCCAGCAGCCTTGGACAGGGGGGCTATGGCTACACCTTC CASSLGQGGYGYTF
15 TRBJ2-1 - TRBV7-3 - TGTGCCAGCAGCCCGCGTCAGGGTGGATACAATGAGCAGTTCTTC CASSPRQGGYNEQFF
18 TRBJ2-5 - TRBV28 TRBD2 TGTGCCAGCAGCCCCTGGACTAGCGGGAGAGTTGCGCAAGAGACCCAGTACTTC CASSPWTSGRVAQETQYF
15 TRBJ2-7 - TRBV28 TRBD2 TGTGCCAGCAGCGTCGAAGGACTAGTGGGGTACGAGCAGTACTTC CASSVEGLVGYEQYF
14 TRBJ2-2 - TRBV5-4 - TGTGCCAGCACCGACCAACTAAACACCGGGGAGCTGTTTTTT CASTDQLNTGELFF
12 TRBJ2-7 - TRBV9 - TGTGCCAGCAGCCCCGCGGGCTACGAGCAGTACTTC CASSPAGYEQYF
15 TRBJ1-4 - TRBV7-6 - TGTGCCAGCAGCTTTTCAGGACAGTCTAATGAAAAACTGTTTTTT CASSFSGQSNEKLFF
17 TRBJ1-2 - TRBV19 TRBD1 TGTGCCAGTAGTGACCGACCCGGACAGGCAGGCGGGGATGGCTACACCTTC CASSDRPGQAGGDGYTF
16 TRBJ2-4 - TRBV2 TRBD1 TGTGCCAGCAGTGGACAGGGGGCTTTAGCCAAAAACATTCAGTACTTC CASSGQGALAKNIQYF
15 TRBJ2-7 - TRBV4-3 TRBD2 TGCGCCAGCAGCCAAGAGCGGACTAGCGTTTACGAGCAGTACTTC CASSQERTSVYEQYF
15 TRBJ1-5 - TRBV13 TRBD1 TGTGCCAGCAGCTTAGGACTAGGGGGCGGTCAGCCCCAGCATTTT CASSLGLGGGQPQHF
14 TRBJ2-7 - TRBV7-2 - TGTGCCAGCAGCTTCGGGATAACGGCCTACGAGCAGTACTTC CASSFGITAYEQYF
16 TRBJ2-3 - TRBV4-1 TRBD2 TGCGCCAGCAGCCCCGGAGCGGGGGGGCAATCAGATACGCAGTATTTT CASSPGAGGQSDTQYF
13 TRBJ1-1 - TRBV7-2 - TGTGCCAGCAGGGAAGACAGATACACTGAAGCTTTCTTT CASREDRYTEAFF
13 TRBJ2-5 - TRBV10-3 - TGTGCCATCAGGAGAACTAGCTTGGAGACCCAGTACTTC CAIRRTSLETQYF
12 TRBJ2-7 - TRBV28 - TGTGCCAGCAGTTTCCGGGGGTACGAGCAGTACTTC CASSFRGYEQYF
13 TRBJ2-7 - TRBV5-4 - TGTGCCAGCAGCTTAGACCGCACCGGGGGGCAGTACTTC CASSLDRTGGQYF
17 TRBJ1-1 - TRBV29-1 TRBD1 TGCAGCGTTGAAGTCTGGTTCTGGGGACAGGGGGGGCCTGAAGCTTTCTTT CSVEVWFWGQGGPEAFF
17 TRBJ2-1 - TRBV15 TRBD2 TGTGCCACCAGCAGAGAGGGGCTAGCGGGAGGACGCAATGAGCAGTTCTTC CATSREGLAGGRNEQFF
17 TRBJ2-7 - TRBV7-6 TRBD2 TGTGCCAGCAGCCCACGACTAGCGGGAGGGCCCACCTACGAGCAGTACTTC CASSPRLAGGPTYEQYF
16 TRBJ2-1 - TRBV4-3 TRBD2 TGCGCCAGCAGCTCCCGACGCGGGAGCTCCTACAATGAGCAGTTCTTC CASSSRRGSSYNEQFF
16 TRBJ1-2 few TRBV7-2 TRBD1 TGTGCCAGCAGCCCCCGGTGGGGGACAGACAACTATGGCTACACCTTC CASSPRWGTDNYGYTF
15 TRBJ2-5 - TRBV5-4 - TGTGCCAGCAGCTTCGGGCAGGGTATACTAAAGACCCAGTACTTC CASSFGQGILKTQYF
17 TRBJ1-4 - TRBV28 - TGTGCCAGCAGTACTCGTAGAGGGAGCTTTTCTAATGAAAAACTGTTTTTT CASSTRRGSFSNEKLFF
14 TRBJ2-2 - TRBV18 - TGTGCCAGCTCACCCCGGGAGCGTCCCGGGGAGCTGTTTTTT CASSPRERPGELFF
14 TRBJ2-5 - TRBV2 TRBD1 TGTGCCAGCACCGGACAGGGAATGAAAGAGACCCAGTACTTC CASTGQGMKETQYF
14 TRBJ2-1 once TRBV7-2 TRBD2 TGTGCCAGCAGCTTAGGAGCGGGAGTCCATGAGCAGTTCTTC CASSLGAGVHEQFF
15 TRBJ2-1 - TRBV10-3 TRBD2 TGTGCCACCCAAGTGGGACTAGCGGGATACAATGAGCAGTTCTTC CATQVGLAGYNEQFF
12 TRBJ1-2 few TRBV2 - TGTGCCAGCATTCGAGAGGAGGGGGGCTACACCTTC CASIREEGGYTF
15 TRBJ2-3 - TRBV5-1 - TGCGCCAGCACCCCCATATGGGGGGAGAAAGGTACGCAGTATTTT CASTPIWGEKGTQYF
13 TRBJ2-7 - TRBV7-2 TRBD1 TGTGCCAGCAGCCGGGACAGGGAGAACGAGCAGTACTTC CASSRDRENEQYF
14 TRBJ2-5 - TRBV27 - TGTGCCAGCAGTTTGGCTGGGGGCGCGGAGACCCAGTACTTC CASSLAGGAETQYF
17 TRBJ2-1 - TRBV11-3 TRBD2 TGTGCCAGCAGCATCCGTGATAGCGGGAATTCCTACAATGAGCAGTTCTTC CASSIRDSGNSYNEQFF
13 TRBJ2-1 few TRBV7-3 - TGTGCCAGCAGCTTGGGGGGATTCAATGAGCAGTTCTTC CASSLGGFNEQFF
16 TRBJ2-2 - TRBV7-6 - TGTGCCAGCAGCCCCTTGGGGCGGGGAAACACCGGGGAGCTGTTTTTT CASSPLGRGNTGELFF
15 TRBJ1-1 - TRBV18 - TGTGCCAGCACCCCCACCGTAGGGGAGGAGACTGAAGCTTTCTTT CASTPTVGEETEAFF
14 TRBJ2-4 - TRBV18 TRBD2 TGTGCCAGCTCGGCGGGGGTAGCCAAAAACATTCAGTACTTC CASSAGVAKNIQYF
12 TRBJ2-7 - TRBV6-6 - TGTGCCAGCAGTTCTACAGGGCTCGAGCAGTACTTC CASSSTGLEQYF
19 TRBJ2-1 - TRBV28 TRBD2 TGTGCCAGCAGTTTATTGGTCCTAGCGGGAGGGAGCTCCTACAATGAGCAGTTCTTC CASSLLVLAGGSSYNEQFF
16 TRBJ2-1 - TRBV6-4 TRBD2 TGTGCCAGCAGTGTCCAGAGCGGGAGTGGGTACAATGAGCAGTTCTTC CASSVQSGSGYNEQFF
14 TRBJ2-7 - TRBV5-1 - TGCGCCAGCAGCTTCAGTTACAGGGTCGACGAGCAGTACTTC CASSFSYRVDEQYF
16 TRBJ2-7 - TRBV27 TRBD1 TGTGCCAGCAGTACGCCCCCGGGACAGGGTAGAGGCGAGCAGTACTTC CASSTPPGQGRGEQYF
13 TRBJ2-7 few TRBV18 - TGTGCCAGCTCACATCAGAACTATTACGAGCAGTACTTC CASSHQNYYEQYF
16 TRBJ2-1 - TRBV27 TRBD2 TGTGCCAGCAGTCCACGACTAGCGGGGGGCTACAATGAGCAGTTCTTC CASSPRLAGGYNEQFF